This TCR beta chain was documented in a study of Ad26.COV2.S vaccination and SARS-CoV-2 variants. The study, taken as a whole, reports: Similar non-spike TCR breadth was seen in vaccine and placebo recipients. Using TCR breadth and depth analyses may have led to underestimated total T cell responses. Breadth, reportedly substantial, characterized the spike-specific CD8+ and CD4+ T cell responses after vaccination.

Concerning this clone: Its cognate antigen is unknown.

V lost 6 bases, J lost 6 bases, and 15 bases lay in between. The CDR3 runs 14 residues. CDR1 SGHRS and CDR2 YFSETQ come from the germline V gene. Profiled with immunoSEQ multiplex PCR; TCRdb holds only in-frame clones, not every one. Here the sample spans hundreds of thousands of clones, about 91% being singletons. Regarding treatment: 19 received Ad26.COV2.S at low or high dose, single or two shots; five or six received placebo; per-sample allocation not given. Following the first vaccine or placebo injection, samples were taken on day 63. This person who donated was an adult of 18-55 years in Boston.

The material was peripheral blood, obtained in a trial of Ad26.COV2.S vaccine versus placebo. The chain links TRBV5-1 to TRBJ1-4, with D maybe TRBD1 (6 bases). The source is a person aged 18-60 years who received the Ad26.COV2.S COVID-19 vaccine or a placebo. The CDR3 nucleotides are TGCGCCAGCACAAGGGGGGGAGAGGATGAAAAACTGTTTTTT. This sequence encodes CASTRGGEDEKLFF.